This T cell receptor beta chain is drawn from a study of siplizumab effects on memory and regulatory T cells. Study findings and constraints: Neither a naive nor a memory phenotype was assignable to roughly 75-96% of proliferating CD4+ or CD8+ clones. Of the alloreactive clones, only a minor fraction mapped to unstimulated subsets.

With V trimmed by 2 bases and J by 3 bases, 4 bases remained unmatched. The CDR3 has 16 residues. Germline CDR1 and CDR2: ENHRY and SYGVKD. The method was immunoSEQ multiplex PCR; TCRdb's version includes in-frame clones alone and lacks a portion of them. The sample has about 100,000 clones, about 92% seen once; the top ten hold roughly 0.78%. Points on this clone: Its antigen is as yet unknown.

The gene calls are TRBV10-3 and TRBJ2-1; 10 bases map to TRBD1. This clonotype originated in a human donor in good health. The sample was Tregs sorted from blood. The CDR3 coding sequence is TGTGCCATCAGTGAGAGGGACAGGGGTGACTACAATGAGCAGTTCTTC. Translation gives CAISERDRGDYNEQFF.